This TCR beta chain derives from a study of cytomegalovirus exposure and HLA in healthy donors. In the study overall: According to later analysis, the same platform produced the 120 or so validation and 600 to 800 first-cohort repertoires. Study-level points and caveats: Subsequent analysis found a tendency for first-cohort TCR clusters to co-occur within the 95 to 150 validation repertoires. Specificity for CMV antigens was confirmed in vitro for a few of the CMV-associated chains.

Between the trimmed V and J ends, which lost 7 bases and 2 bases, there was a span of 10 bases. The CDR3 loop spans 13 amino acids. Germline V CDR1 and CDR2: MNHEY, SMNVEV (reference sequence). Comment on this clone: Its cognate antigen is unknown.

The repertoire was sequenced with immunoSEQ multiplex PCR; TCRdb's copy has only in-frame clones and lacks some. The top ten clones hold about 3% of a sample with 65,000 to 70,000 clones, 90% to 95% of them seen once. The sample consisted of PBMCs. This chain links TRBV27 with TRBJ2-3; D is uncertain. This TCR came from a man between 18 and 35 years old in good health and CMV-seronegative. CDR3 in amino acids: CASTSVLTDTQYF. The CDR3, as DNA: TGTGCCAGCACTTCGGTCCTCACAGATACGCAGTATTTT.